The clone carrying this TCR beta chain was seen many times. Its antigen is unidentified. This sample stems from a study of CD8 T cells in ankylosing spondylitis. Study observations and caveats: Ankylosing spondylitis blood appeared to be characterized by a TCR beta motif of eight or nine highly homologous variants. Earlier authors reported some of these motif variants in reactive arthritis synovial fluid and blood.

This CDR3 contains 14 residues. The germline gives CDR1 SEHNR, CDR2 FQNEAQ (reference sequence). Trimming took off 1 base at V and 6 bases at J, with 10 bases between the two ends. For TCR beta, libraries came from quantitative 5'-RACE with molecular barcodes. MiXCR, applied by TCRdb to the 5' RACE reads, yields one record per CDR3 protein. Found here are around 300,000 distinct CDR3 sequences, roughly 10% of them singletons; the top ten hold roughly a tenth. Sequencing used blood, either unsorted or a sorted T cell fraction (not recorded which). This sequence originates from a female donor with ankylosing spondylitis or in good health (not recorded which). The chain recombines TRBV7-9 with TRBJ2-1; a possible D gene is TRBD2 (6 bases). CDR3 amino acids: CASSLGLVGNEQFF. The CDR3 coding sequence is TGTGCCAGCAGCTTAGGACTAGTTGGCAATGAGCAGTTCTTC.